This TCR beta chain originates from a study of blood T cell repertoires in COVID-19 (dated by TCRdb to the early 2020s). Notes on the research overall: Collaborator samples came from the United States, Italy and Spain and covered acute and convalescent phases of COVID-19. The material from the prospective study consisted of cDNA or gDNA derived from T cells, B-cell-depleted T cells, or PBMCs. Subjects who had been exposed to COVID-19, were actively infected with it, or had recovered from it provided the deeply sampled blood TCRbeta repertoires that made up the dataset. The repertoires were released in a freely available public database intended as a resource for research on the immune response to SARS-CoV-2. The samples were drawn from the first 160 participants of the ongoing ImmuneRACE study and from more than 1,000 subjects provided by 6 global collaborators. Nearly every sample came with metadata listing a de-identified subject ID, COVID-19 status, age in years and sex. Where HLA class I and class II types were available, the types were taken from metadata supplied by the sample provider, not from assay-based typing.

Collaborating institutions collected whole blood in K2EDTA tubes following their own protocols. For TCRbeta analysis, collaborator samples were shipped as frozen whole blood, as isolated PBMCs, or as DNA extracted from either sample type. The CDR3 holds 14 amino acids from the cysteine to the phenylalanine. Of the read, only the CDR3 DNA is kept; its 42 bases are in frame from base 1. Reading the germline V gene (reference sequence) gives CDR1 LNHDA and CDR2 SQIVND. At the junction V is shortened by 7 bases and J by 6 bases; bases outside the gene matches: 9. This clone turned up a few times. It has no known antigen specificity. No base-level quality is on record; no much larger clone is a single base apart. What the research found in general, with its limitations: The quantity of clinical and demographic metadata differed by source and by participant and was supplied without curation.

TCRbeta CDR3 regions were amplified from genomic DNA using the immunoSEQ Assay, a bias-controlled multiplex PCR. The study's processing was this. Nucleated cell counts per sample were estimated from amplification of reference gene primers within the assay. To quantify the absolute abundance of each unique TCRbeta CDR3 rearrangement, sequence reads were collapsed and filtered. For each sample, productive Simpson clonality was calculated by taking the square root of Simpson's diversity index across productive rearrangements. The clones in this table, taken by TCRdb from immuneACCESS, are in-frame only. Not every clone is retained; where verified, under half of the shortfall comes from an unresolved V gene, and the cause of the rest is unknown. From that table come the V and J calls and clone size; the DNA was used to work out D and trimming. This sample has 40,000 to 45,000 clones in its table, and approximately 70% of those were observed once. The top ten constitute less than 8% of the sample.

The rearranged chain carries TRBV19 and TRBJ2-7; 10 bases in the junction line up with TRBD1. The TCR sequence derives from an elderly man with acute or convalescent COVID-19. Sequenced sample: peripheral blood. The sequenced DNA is TGTGCCAGTAAGAACGGACAGGGGGTTGGCGAGCAGTACTTC. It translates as CASKNGQGVGEQYF.